The 19 T cell receptor beta chains given below trace back to one sample, sequenced in a study of CD8 T cells in ankylosing spondylitis. Regarding the study as a whole: Ankylosing spondylitis blood appeared to be characterized by a TCR beta motif of eight highly homologous variants.

No antigen is known for these receptors. TCRdb processed the 5' RACE reads anew with MiXCR; each CDR3 protein has one entry. This sample has some 840,000 distinct CDR3 sequences, with about 11% found just once. The sample taken for sequencing was blood, either unsorted or a sorted T cell fraction (not recorded which). Receptors were obtained from a male donor with ankylosing spondylitis.

V usage is TRBV2 and J usage is TRBJ2-3, with 9 bases that match TRBD2. The CDR3 has 14 amino acids. Germline V gene data show CDR1 as SNHLY and CDR2 as FYNNEI. Losses at the gene ends were 9 bases for V and 0 bases for J; bases not matched to a gene: 4. CDR3 residues: CASGTSLSTDTQYF. The CDR3, as DNA: TGTGCCAGTGGGACTAGCCTAAGCACAGATACGCAGTATTTT.

This clonotype was picked up a small number of times. This chain's CDR3 is CASSLTGGDGEQYF. The CDR3 DNA is TGTGCCAGCAGCTTAACGGGGGGCGATGGCGAGCAGTACTTC. V is TRBV7-3 and J is TRBJ2-7, with D perhaps TRBD1 or TRBD2 (6 bases each). Trimming took 0 bases from V and 6 from J, leaving 12 bases between them. CDR1 SGHTA and CDR2 FQGTGA come from the germline V gene. The CDR3 has 14 amino acids.

The sample holds a few counts of this clonotype. The rearrangement links TRBV10-3 to TRBJ1-3; D not resolved. CDR1 and CDR2 from the germline V gene are ENHRY and SYGVKD. This CDR3 contains 15 residues. V was clipped by 2 bases and J by 2 bases, with 10 bases between them. This chain's CDR3 is CAISEGQTPGNTIYF. The CDR3 DNA reads as TGTGCCATCAGTGAGGGGCAGACGCCTGGAAACACCATATATTTT.

The chain has TRBV7-9 and TRBJ2-5; possibly TRBD1 or TRBD2 for D (5 bases each). This CDR3 region has 17 residues. Germline-derived CDR1 and CDR2 are SEHNR and FQNEAQ (reference sequence). V lost 1 base and J 5 bases, leaving 20 bases between the germline ends. CDR3 DNA sequence: TGTGCCAGCAGCTTAGGAGGTGGGCCACTAGGGGAGGAGACCCAGTACTTC. Its protein is CASSLGGGPLGEETQYF.

At least ten counts were recorded for this clonotype. This chain links TRBV20-1 with TRBJ1-2, with 7 bases identical to TRBD1. The CDR3 consists of 12 residues. The V gene end was trimmed by 5 bases and the J gene end by 2 bases; junction bases not matched to a gene: 2. Germline V CDR1 and CDR2: DFQATT, SNEGSKA (reference sequence). The CDR3 protein is CSALQGNYGYTF. In DNA, the CDR3 is TGCAGTGCTCTACAGGGGAACTATGGCTACACCTTC.

The sample holds a few counts of this clonotype. The gene calls are TRBV2 and TRBJ1-2; D is ambiguous. Germline V gene sequence: CDR1 SNHLY, CDR2 FYNNEI. The CDR3 is 13 amino acids. The V gene lost 6 bases and the J gene lost 0 bases, with 8 bases spanning the gap. The CDR3 DNA reads TGTGCCAGCAGACAGCAACCTAACTATGGCTACACCTTC. Protein: CASRQQPNYGYTF. The full variable domain, its missing parts supplied by reference TRBV2 and TRBJ1-2, is EPEVTQTPSHQVTQMGQEVILRCVPISNHLYFYWYRQILGQKVEFLVSFYNNEISEKSEIFDDQFSVERPDGSNFTLKIRSTKLEDSAMYFCASRQQPNYGYTFGSGTRLTVV.

This chain connects TRBV27 to TRBJ2-7; TRBD1 matches 7 bases. The length of the CDR3 is 14 residues. The germline V gene encodes CDR1 MNHEY and CDR2 SMNVEV (reference sequence). The junction had 7 bases not matched to a gene; V was cut back by 6 bases and J by 2 bases. CDR3 in DNA: TGTGCCAGCAGATTCCAGGGGGTTACCTACGAGCAGTACTTC. It yields the protein CASRFQGVTYEQYF.

In its sample, this clonotype was seen a few times. CDR3 nucleotides: TGCAGTGCTAGAGACGACCTAGCGGTCGGGGCCTTGGGCACAGATACGCAGTATTTT. Its protein is CSARDDLAVGALGTDTQYF. This rearrangement joins TRBV20-1 to TRBJ2-3; TRBD2 matches at 7 bases. The germline gives CDR1 DFQATT, CDR2 SNEGSKA (reference sequence). The CDR3 runs 19 residues. Germline trimming cut 0 bases from V and 1 base from J; bases unmatched to any gene: 16.

This clonotype appeared many times. This sequence joins TRBV5-1 and TRBJ1-1; D is undetermined. This CDR3 has 13 amino acids. V was shortened by 6 bases and J by 0 bases, with 9 bases between the two germline ends. CDR1 and CDR2 from the germline V gene are SGHRS and YFSETQ. CDR3 nucleotide sequence: TGCGCCAGCACTGCGGGGATGAACACTGAAGCTTTCTTT. Translated, it gives CASTAGMNTEAFF.

This clonotype was recorded at least ten times. The genes are TRBV20-1 and TRBJ2-4; D may be TRBD2 (5 bases). CDR3 length: 12 amino acids. V gave up 0 bases and J gave up 13 bases, with 13 bases separating them. CDR1 and CDR2 from the germline V gene are DFQATT and SNEGSKA (reference sequence). CDR3 DNA: TGCAGTGCTAGAGATTCCTTCGGGGTACAGTACTTC. Encoded protein: CSARDSFGVQYF.

This clonotype was seen many times. This chain's CDR3 is CASSHQGYEQYF. The CDR3, as DNA: TGTGCCAGCAGTCACCAAGGCTACGAGCAGTACTTC. V is TRBV12-3 or TRBV12-4 and J is TRBJ2-7; D is unclear. CDR3 length equals 12 residues. Deletions cut 5 bases from V and 3 bases from J, with 8 bases between.

In DNA, the CDR3 is TGCAGTGCTGTCGTCGGGGACACTGAAGCTTTCTTT. Protein product: CSAVVGDTEAFF. This chain links TRBV20-1 with TRBJ1-1; D is unclear. CDR1 is DFQATT and CDR2 is SNEGSKA in the germline V gene (reference sequence). Trimming removed 5 bases at V and 3 bases at J, with 10 bases between. This CDR3 contains 12 residues.

This sequence joins TRBV7-2 and TRBJ2-5, with D possibly TRBD2 on 6 matching bases. The V end was cut by 5 bases, the J end by 1 base, with 11 bases between. CDR1 is SGHTA and CDR2 is FQGNSA in the germline V gene. The CDR3 covers 14 residues. The CDR3 DNA sequence: TGTGCCAGCAGCCGGGGGTCACGCCAAGAGACCCAGTACTTC. Translated: CASSRGSRQETQYF. The whole variable domain, remainder taken from reference TRBV7-2 and TRBJ2-5, is GAGVSQSPSNKVTEKGKDVELRCDPISGHTALYWYRQSLGQGLEFLIYFQGNSAPDKSGLPSDRFSAERTGGSVSTLTIQRTQQEDSAVYLCASSRGSRQETQYFGPGTRLLVL.

This clonotype occurred a few times. The chain couples TRBV20-1 to TRBJ2-5; perhaps D is TRBD1 or TRBD2 (6 bases each). Germline-derived CDR1 and CDR2 are DFQATT and SNEGSKA (reference sequence). The CDR3 has 16 amino acids. V gave up 3 bases and J gave up 5 bases, with 22 bases separating them. This CDR3 reads CSASGIGGYLGETQYF. In DNA, the CDR3 is TGCAGTGCTAGCGGGATCGGGGGCTACTTAGGGGAGACCCAGTACTTC.

The rearrangement joins TRBV7-8 to TRBJ2-4; D perhaps matches TRBD1 (5 bases). Looked up from germline, CDR1 is SGHVS and CDR2 is FQNEAQ. V lost 1 base, J lost 11 bases, and 18 bases lay in between. CDR3 length: 15 amino acids. The CDR3 coding sequence is TGTGCCAGCAGCTTAGATAGGGCAGGGTGGCCGTTTCAGTACTTC. Protein sequence: CASSLDRAGWPFQYF.

In its sample, this clonotype was seen many times. The gene calls are TRBV20-1 and TRBJ1-4, with D tentatively TRBD1 (5 bases). The V gene lost 5 bases and the J gene lost 4 bases, with 8 bases spanning the gap. CDR1 is DFQATT and CDR2 is SNEGSKA in the germline V gene (reference sequence). CDR3 size: 12 residues. The CDR3 nucleotides read TGCAGTGCTGCGGACATTAATGAAAAACTGTTTTTT. Its translation is CSAADINEKLFF.

This clonotype turned up a few times. V and J are TRBV6-2 or TRBV6-3 and TRBJ1-1, with a tentative D call TRBD1 (6 bases). Between the trimmed V and J ends, which lost 5 bases and 6 bases, there was a span of 10 bases. The CDR3 runs 12 residues. CDR1 MNHEY and CDR2 SVGEGT come from the germline V gene. The CDR3 DNA is TGTGCCAGCAGTCAAGCAGGGGCTGAAGCTTTCTTT. The encoded protein is CASSQAGAEAFF.

In its sample, this clonotype was seen many times. The V and J genes are TRBV5-1 and TRBJ2-7; D is undetermined. Germline V gene sequence: CDR1 SGHRS, CDR2 YFSETQ. The CDR3 consists of 15 residues. With 0 bases removed from V and 2 bases from J, the gap between germline ends came to 12 bases. The CDR3 sequence: CASSLELMQAYEQYF. The CDR3 nucleotides read TGCGCCAGCAGCTTGGAATTGATGCAGGCCTACGAGCAGTACTTC.

This clonotype came up a few times. The rearrangement uses TRBV6-6 and TRBJ1-2; D unclear. V was trimmed by 2 bases and J by 7 bases, leaving 2 bases between them. CDR3 length: 10 residues. CDR1 MNHNY and CDR2 SVGAGI come from the germline V gene (reference sequence). This chain's CDR3 is CASSYRGYTF. DNA for the CDR3: TGTGCCAGCAGTTACCGTGGCTACACCTTC.